The 18 T cell receptor beta chains below come from one sample, sequenced in a study of breast tumors, draining lymph nodes, adjacent tissues listed by TCRdb under 2016. The library was built by means of multiplex PCR. The sequencer listed for this sample is Illumina HiSeq 2000. TCRdb ran its own pipeline on the public reads, namely fastp trimming at Q25 and MiXCR clone calling, and kept in-frame beta chains. One record per CDR3 amino acid sequence lists the most common genes and DNA. The sample data list tens of thousands of distinct CDR3 sequences, and roughly 23% of these were observed just once. About 7.8% of the sample lies in the top ten. Sample: breast tumor tissue. The receptors derive from a female donor with breast cancer. Some clones in this sample may be carry-over from other donors' samples.

This clonotype was detected many times. The chain recombines TRBV5-5 with TRBJ2-1; no reliable D call. CDR3 size: 13 residues. The V gene lost 0 bases and the J gene lost 5 bases, with 6 bases spanning the gap. Per germline, CDR1 SGHKS and CDR2 YYEKEE (reference sequence). For the CDR3, the DNA is TGTGCCAGCAGCTTGGTTCCCGACAATGAGCAGTTCTTC. This encodes CASSLVPDNEQFF. The complete variable domain, with remaining parts taken from reference TRBV5-5 and TRBJ2-1, reads DAGVTQSPTHLIKTRGQQVTLRCSPISGHKSVSWYQQVLGQGPQFIFQYYEKEERGRGNFPDRFSARQFPNYSSELNVNALLLGDSALYLCASSLVPDNEQFFGPGTRLTVL.

There are many counts of this clonotype. The rearrangement links TRBV20-1 to TRBJ2-5; D remains ambiguous. Between the trimmed V and J ends, which lost 6 bases and 1 base, there was a span of 18 bases. The CDR3 consists of 15 residues. Germline CDR1 and CDR2: DFQATT and SNEGSKA (reference sequence). DNA for the CDR3: TGCAGTGCACCGGTCGGAGTGGGTTTCCAAGAGACCCAGTACTTC. Translation: CSAPVGVGFQETQYF.

The chain carries TRBV6-1 and TRBJ2-1; a weak D match, TRBD2 (8 bases). V lost 11 bases to trimming and J lost 3 bases, with 20 bases between them. The CDR3 is 15 amino acids. Germline loops: CDR1 MNHNS, CDR2 SASEGT. CDR3 amino acids: CAGTERGGDYNEQFF. The CDR3 DNA reads TGTGCCGGGACAGAACGGGGGGGTGACTACAATGAGCAGTTCTTC.

This clonotype showed up many times. The rearrangement links TRBV9 to TRBJ1-3; possibly TRBD1 for D (5 bases). The V gene's germline CDR1 is SGDLS and CDR2 YYNGEE. V was shortened by 3 bases and J by 3 bases, with 13 bases between the two germline ends. CDR3 size: 15 residues. The CDR3 nucleotides read TGTGCCAGCAGCGCCCGAGTGGGGCATGGAAACACCATATATTTT. Encoded protein: CASSARVGHGNTIYF.

The chain joins TRBV19 to TRBJ2-3; weak D call: TRBD1 (5 bases). Germline CDR1 reads LNHDA; CDR2 reads SQIVND (reference sequence). The CDR3 consists of 15 residues. The V and J ends lost 5 bases and 4 bases respectively, with 16 bases between them. The CDR3 loop is CASSWGPNDADTQYF. Written as DNA, the CDR3 is TGTGCCAGTAGTTGGGGCCCAAACGATGCAGATACGCAGTATTTT.

This clonotype came up many times. The chain links TRBV6-1 to TRBJ2-5; 8 nucleotides agree with TRBD1. CDR1 and CDR2 (germline): MNHNS, SASEGT. The CDR3 runs to 14 residues. Unmatched junction bases numbered 2, after V lost 4 bases and J lost 1 base. The CDR3 sequence: CASSVGQVQETQYF. The CDR3 bases are TGTGCCAGCAGTGTGGGACAGGTCCAAGAGACCCAGTACTTC.

This clonotype was counted many times. The chain has TRBV27 and TRBJ2-1; D gene uncertain. This CDR3 region has 14 residues. V was cut by 3 bases and J by 8 bases, with 14 bases left in between. Germline V lookup: CDR1 MNHEY, CDR2 SMNVEV (reference sequence). The CDR3 region has the DNA TGTGCCAGCAGTTTTTCAAGAGAATACTATGAGCAGTTCTTC. Translating gives CASSFSREYYEQFF.

The chain couples TRBV7-8 to TRBJ1-3; 9 nucleotides align to TRBD1. This CDR3 region has 15 residues. J gave up 7 bases and V 2 bases, and 6 bases lay outside the gene matches. From germline, CDR1 is SGHVS and CDR2 FQNEAQ. The CDR3: CASSLRGQGRNTIYF. The CDR3, as DNA: TGTGCCAGCAGCTTAAGGGGACAGGGTAGGAACACCATATATTTT.

This clonotype was seen a few times. V is TRBV27 and J is TRBJ2-1; 7 bases agree with TRBD1. This CDR3 has 16 amino acids. Germline lookup yields CDR1 MNHEY and CDR2 SMNVEV (reference sequence). V lost 4 bases, J lost 5 bases, and 11 bases stayed unmatched. The CDR3, as DNA: TGTGCCAGCAGTTCTTTCCCCGGGACAGTTAACAATGAGCAGTTCTTC. Translation gives CASSSFPGTVNNEQFF.

With respect to this clonotype: Its ends do not fully match the called genes, so a read error is possible. The rearrangement links TRBV12-3 or TRBV12-4 to TRBJ2-2; 11 positions match TRBD2. There are 15 residues in the CDR3. The CDR3 sequence is CAGSLSGGAPGELFF. CDR3 nucleotides: TGTGCCGGCAGTCTTAGCGGGGGGGCCCCTGGGGAGCTGTTTTTT.

The sample holds many counts of this clonotype. The chain combines TRBV5-1 with TRBJ2-5; 9 bases map to TRBD2. This CDR3 is built from 15 residues. The germline V gene has CDR1 SGHRS and CDR2 YFSETQ. The junction had 9 bases not matched to a gene; V was cut back by 4 bases and J by 5 bases. The CDR3 coding sequence is TGCGCCAGCAGCCCCGGAGGGAGCGGGGGGGAGACCCAGTACTTC. Protein sequence: CASSPGGSGGETQYF. Based on the CDR3 plus reference TRBV5-1 and TRBJ2-5, the full variable domain is KAGVTQTPRYLIKTRGQQVTLSCSPISGHRSVSWYQQTPGQGLQFLFEYFSETQRNKGNFPGRFSGRQFSNSRSEMNVSTLELGDSALYLCASSPGGSGGETQYFGPGTRLLVL.

By sample share, this clonotype is medium-sized. The CDR3, as DNA: TGCAGCCCTGACCGGACCCCGTCCTACGAGCAGTACTTC. Amino acid sequence: CSPDRTPSYEQYF. The chain is built from TRBV29-1 and TRBJ2-7; D remains ambiguous. This CDR3 region has 13 residues. Per germline, CDR1 SQVTM and CDR2 ANQGSEA. Trimming cost V 8 bases and J 1 base, with 15 bases left between them.

The sample holds many counts of this clonotype. The chain recombines TRBV18 with TRBJ1-5, with D maybe TRBD1 (5 bases). Germline loops: CDR1 KGHSH, CDR2 LQKENI. The CDR3 totals 17 residues. V shed 2 bases and J shed 2 bases, with 16 bases lying between them. The CDR3 loop is CASSPGLGRRGNQPQHF. The CDR3 nucleotides are TGTGCCAGCTCACCAGGTCTGGGGCGTCGTGGCAATCAGCCCCAGCATTTT. The variable domain in full, with the rest retrieved from reference TRBV18 and TRBJ1-5, is NAGVMQNPRHLVRRRGQEARLRCSPMKGHSHVYWYRQLPEEGLKFMVYLQKENIIDESGMPKERFSAEFPKEGPSILRIQQVVRGDSAAYFCASSPGLGRRGNQPQHFGDGTRLSIL.

The genes are TRBV2 and TRBJ2-7; D may be TRBD1 or TRBD2 (7 bases each). Per germline, CDR1 SNHLY and CDR2 FYNNEI. The CDR3 is 16 residues long. With 6 bases removed from V and 5 bases from J, the gap between germline ends came to 23 bases. As DNA, the CDR3 is TGTGCCAGCAGGGGGGAGGGGGCCCAAGGACCTCACGAGCAGTACTTC. The encoded protein is CASRGEGAQGPHEQYF.

In its sample, this clonotype was seen many times. The V gene is TRBV6-1, the J gene TRBJ2-2, with unresolved D. CDR1 MNHNS and CDR2 SASEGT come from the germline V gene. V lost 7 bases and J 10 bases, leaving 13 bases between the germline ends. The CDR3 runs to 12 residues. The CDR3 DNA is TGTGCCAGCACCGAACATGGCACGGAGCTGTTTTTT. Protein sequence: CASTEHGTELFF.

This clonotype was counted ten times or more. This chain connects TRBV7-2 to TRBJ1-4; 10 bases are shared with TRBD1. The CDR3 is made up of 14 amino acids. V was pared by 6 bases and J by 8 bases, with 6 bases of the junction left unmatched. Germline loops: CDR1 SGHTA, CDR2 FQGNSA. In DNA, the CDR3 is TGTGCCAGCAGTTCCGGGACAGGGGAGGAAAAACTGTTTTTT. Protein: CASSSGTGEEKLFF. Drawing the rest from reference TRBV7-2 and TRBJ1-4, the complete variable domain is GAGVSQSPSNKVTEKGKDVELRCDPISGHTALYWYRQSLGQGLEFLIYFQGNSAPDKSGLPSDRFSAERTGGSVSTLTIQRTQQEDSAVYLCASSSGTGEEKLFFGSGTQLSVL.

This clonotype was counted at least ten times. The rearrangement uses TRBV5-6 and TRBJ2-7, with D possibly being TRBD2 (6 bases). Germline V gene sequence: CDR1 SGHDT, CDR2 YYEEEE. V dropped 0 bases and J dropped 1 base, with 17 bases sitting between them. CDR3 length equals 17 residues. The CDR3 DNA reads as TGTGCCAGCAGCTTGGGAATGGGGGGAAGGGCTTCCTACGAGCAGTACTTC. This translates into CASSLGMGGRASYEQYF.

This clonotype was observed a single time. A much larger clone differs by one base, so this may be a read error. The rearrangement joins TRBV6-5 to TRBJ2-3, with D unresolved. This CDR3 is built from 13 residues. Per germline, CDR1 MNHEY and CDR2 SVGAGI. With 1 base removed from V and 7 bases from J, the gap between germline ends came to 9 bases. The CDR3 nucleotides read TGTGCCAGCAGTTACTGGAGTAGGCATACGCAGTATTTT. This sequence encodes CASSYWSRHTQYF.